This T cell receptor beta chain originates from a study of cytomegalovirus exposure and HLA in healthy donors. About the study: A subsequent analysis stated that the 100 to 150 validation repertoires were run on the same platform as the roughly 670 first-cohort repertoires. Study-level results: Despite most TCR sequences being rare, some public TCRs occurred in many donors. It was confirmed in vitro that three of the CMV-associated chains were specific for CMV antigens.

Germline values: CDR1 SGHVS, CDR2 FQNEAQ. The CDR3 is 15 amino acids. The V segment lost 6 bases and the J segment 3 bases; nucleotides outside the gene matches: 9. Clones were sequenced by immunoSEQ multiplex PCR, and TCRdb holds only the in-frame ones, with some missing. Here the sample spans approximately 140,000 clones, around four fifths being singletons. This clone was picked up a small number of times. As yet, its antigen is unknown. Sequencing used PBMCs. The rearrangement uses TRBV7-8 and TRBJ1-2; 8 positions match TRBD1. This TCR was sampled from a woman aged 25 to 39 in good health and CMV-seronegative. CDR3 in amino acids: CASRFGSGGDYGYTF. CDR3 bases: TGTGCCAGCAGGTTCGGGTCAGGGGGCGACTATGGCTACACCTTC.